This TCR beta chain was sequenced in a study of glioma-infiltrating T cells after dendritic cell vaccination. Time point of the sample: after dendritic cell vaccination, including at tumor progression/relapse. Patients had residual fresh-frozen tumor tissue and more than two years of survival data. Before vaccination, two weeks after the third vaccination, and at progression, PBMC were collected. The primer mix had 60 V beta and 13 J beta primers. Method: immunoSEQ multiplex PCR; TCRdb's copy keeps in-frame clones and lacks some. The sample holds around 92,000 clones, around 80% seen once. This CDR3 is 15 amino acids long. The germline V gene encodes CDR1 SGHNT and CDR2 YYREEE (reference sequence). V gave up 4 bases and J gave up 2 bases, with 15 bases separating them.

Material: blood, obtained after dendritic cell vaccination. The clonotype originates from a human donor with glioblastoma. The chain links TRBV5-4 to TRBJ1-1; D is possibly TRBD1 (6 bases). The CDR3 is CASSLDRRVNTEAFF. Written as DNA, the CDR3 is TGTGCCAGCAGCCTAGACAGGAGAGTCAACACTGAAGCTTTCTTT.